What follows are 15 T cell receptor beta chains derived from one specimen sequenced in a study of blood T cells in healthy people across ages. Next came a second PCR, run for 7 to 11 cycles, which used a sample-barcoded 5' primer along with a J-beta primer mix. TCRdb recomputed calls from the 5' RACE reads with MiXCR, one row per CDR3 protein. The repertoire holds around 2 million distinct CDR3 sequences, with around 40% as singletons. Sequenced: blood. These receptors came from a human donor in good health.

This chain's CDR3 is CASSSGLARDTQYF. The DNA for the CDR3 is TGTGCCAGCAGCTCGGGACTAGCGAGAGATACGCAGTATTTT. The chain employs TRBV7-9 and TRBJ2-3; 10 bases fit TRBD2. The V gene's germline CDR1 is SEHNR and CDR2 FQNEAQ (reference sequence). V dropped 4 bases and J dropped 5; count of bases not matched to a gene: 3. The CDR3 sequence is 14 residues long.

The chain links TRBV21-1 to TRBJ2-3; the table's D call, TRBD1, has no DNA check behind it. TRBV21-1 is a pseudogene. CDR3 length: 15 residues. The CDR3 loop reads CASSQLNYPGDTQYF. The CDR3 nucleotides are TGTGCCAGCAGCCAGCTGAACTACCCCGGAGATACGCAGTATTTT.

The chain employs TRBV5-6 and TRBJ1-1; D not resolved. Trimming left V 0 bases short and J 6 bases short, with 12 bases between. The CDR3 consists of 14 residues. Germline assignment: CDR1 SGHDT and CDR2 YYEEEE. CDR3 in DNA: TGTGCCAGCAGCTTGGAATTAAGCAGCCCTGAAGCTTTCTTT. It translates to CASSLELSSPEAFF.

The table lists this clonotype with a few counts. The gene calls are TRBV7-9 and TRBJ2-7; D is possibly TRBD2 (7 bases). V was cut by 5 bases and J by 1 base, with 15 bases left in between. The CDR3 is made up of 15 amino acids. CDR1 SEHNR and CDR2 FQNEAQ come from the germline V gene (reference sequence). The CDR3 coding sequence is TGTGCCAGCAGCCCCCGGGGGGACAAATCCTACGAGCAGTACTTC. It is translated as CASSPRGDKSYEQYF.

This clonotype came up a few times. The rearrangement uses TRBV20-1 and TRBJ2-5; unclear D gene. Germline lookup yields CDR1 DFQATT and CDR2 SNEGSKA (reference sequence). With 4 bases removed from V and 4 bases from J, the gap between germline ends came to 16 bases. The CDR3 contains 14 residues. CDR3 amino acids: CSAIVLVGGETQYF. The CDR3 bases are TGCAGTGCTATCGTGTTGGTAGGTGGAGAGACCCAGTACTTC.

There are a few counts of this clonotype. The V gene is TRBV5-1, the J gene TRBJ2-5; 9 bases match TRBD2. This CDR3 region has 14 residues. CDR1 is SGHRS, CDR2 YFSETQ, per germline. J gave up 11 bases and V 4 bases, and 12 bases lay outside the gene matches. For the CDR3, the DNA is TGCGCCAGCAGCGGGCTAGCGGGGTCGGGGGAGCAGTACTTC. It yields the protein CASSGLAGSGEQYF.

This chain links TRBV7-2 with TRBJ1-2, with a weak D call TRBD1 (5 bases). V lost 1 base to trimming and J lost 8 bases, with 8 bases between them. This CDR3 spans 12 amino acids. Germline CDR1 and CDR2: SGHTA and FQGNSA. CDR3 nucleotide sequence: TGTGCCAGCAGCTTAGATTGGGGGGGCTACACCTTC. Its translation is CASSLDWGGYTF.

The genes are TRBV5-1 and TRBJ1-6; TRBD1 agrees at 11 bases. The CDR3 consists of 16 residues. From germline, CDR1 is SGHRS and CDR2 YFSETQ. The trim removed 0 bases at V and 7 bases at J, leaving 3 bases unmatched. CDR3 bases: TGCGCCAGCAGCTTGGGGACAGGGGGCCCAAATTCACCCCTCCACTTT. It encodes CASSLGTGGPNSPLHF.

This clonotype was found a few times. V and J are TRBV9 and TRBJ2-3; no definite D call. The CDR3 runs 13 residues. Per germline, CDR1 SGDLS and CDR2 YYNGEE. V was cut by 3 bases and J by 2 bases, with 7 bases left in between. The CDR3: CASSAVTTDTQYF. The CDR3 nucleotides are TGTGCCAGCAGCGCAGTGACCACAGATACGCAGTATTTT. Based on the CDR3 plus reference TRBV9 and TRBJ2-3, the full variable domain is DSGVTQTPKHLITATGQRVTLRCSPRSGDLSVYWYQQSLDQGLQFLIQYYNGEERAKGNILERFSAQQFPDLHSELNLSSLELGDSALYFCASSAVTTDTQYFGPGTRLTVL.

The chain combines TRBV20-1 with TRBJ2-2, with 8 bases that match TRBD2. The CDR3 runs 15 residues. Germline values: CDR1 DFQATT, CDR2 SNEGSKA (reference sequence). The ends lost 1 base at V and 5 bases at J; junction bases unmatched: 6. This CDR3 is CSARAGGPRTGELFF. DNA of the CDR3: TGCAGTGCTAGAGCGGGGGGGCCACGAACCGGGGAGCTGTTTTTT.

This rearrangement joins TRBV20-1 to TRBJ2-3, with D perhaps TRBD1 (6 bases). CDR1 and CDR2 (germline): DFQATT, SNEGSKA (reference sequence). Deletions cut 3 bases from V and 4 bases from J, with 20 bases between. The CDR3 runs 16 residues. CDR3 sequence: CSARAGAEWGADTQYF. The CDR3 nucleotides are TGCAGTGCTAGGGCAGGGGCAGAATGGGGCGCAGATACGCAGTATTTT.

The rearrangement uses TRBV19 and TRBJ2-7; D is perhaps TRBD1 (6 bases). Trimming took off 4 bases at V and 3 bases at J, with 13 bases between the two ends. CDR3 length equals 14 residues. Germline V gene data show CDR1 as LNHDA and CDR2 as SQIVND (reference sequence). The CDR3 DNA reads as TGTGCCAGTAGTAGGGGATGGGGGCTCTACGAGCAGTACTTC. It yields the protein CASSRGWGLYEQYF.

J is TRBJ2-7 and V is TRBV5-1, with 7 bases fitting TRBD1. The CDR3 sequence is 16 residues long. The trim removed 4 bases at V and 1 base at J, leaving 11 bases unmatched. CDR1 is SGHRS, CDR2 YFSETQ, per germline. The DNA for the CDR3 is TGCGCCAGCAGCCTAACTTTCAGGACAGGTTCCTACGAGCAGTACTTC. Translating it yields CASSLTFRTGSYEQYF.

This clonotype was detected only a few times. The V and J genes are TRBV7-2 and TRBJ2-7, with TRBD2 as a possible D gene (6 bases). Germline V gene lookup returns CDR1 SGHTA and CDR2 FQGNSA. Trimming shortened V by 5 bases and J by 6 bases, and 11 bases separated the two germline ends. There are 12 residues in the CDR3. CDR3 region: CASSTHGSEQYF. Here the CDR3 DNA reads TGTGCCAGCAGCACCCACGGGAGCGAGCAGTACTTC.

This chain uses TRBV5-4 with TRBJ2-7, with D perhaps given as TRBD1 or TRBD2 (5 bases each). The CDR3 consists of 16 residues. Germline V gives CDR1 SGHNT, CDR2 YYREEE (reference sequence). The germline V and J ends were trimmed by 0 bases and 1 base, with 14 bases remaining between them. In DNA, the CDR3 is TGTGCCAGCAGCTTGGACATGGGGGACCGATCCTACGAGCAGTACTTC. Its translation is CASSLDMGDRSYEQYF.